What follows describes a single T cell receptor (beta chain). Amplified regions were TCR beta CDR3 sequences from RNA transcripts. The HTBI primer set drove a first-round RT-PCR of the TCR CDR3. TCRdb recomputed calls from the multiplex PCR reads with MiXCR, one row per CDR3 protein. The table shows a few hundred thousand distinct CDR3 sequences, with 15% to 19% occurring only once. Trimming cost V 10 bases and J 3 bases; bases outside gene matches: 11. The CDR3 loop spans 15 amino acids. Germline V CDR1 and CDR2: LNHDA, SQIVND (reference sequence). This sample stems from a study of T cells in Graves' hyperthyroidism and ophthalmopathy. Patients showing uncontrolled infection, other autoimmune disease, pregnancy or lactation were ineligible.

The chain joins TRBV19 to TRBJ2-1; 8 bases agree with TRBD2. Input material: blood. This receptor was identified in a young woman with Graves' hyperthyroidism that later progressed to Graves' ophthalmopathy. As DNA, the CDR3 is TGTGCCACCAGCCTCCAGGGACTAGGCTACAATGAGCAGTTCTTC. This sequence encodes CATSLQGLGYNEQFF.